The rows below give T cell receptor beta chains drawn from one sample of a study of T-cell memory formation after mild COVID-19. In TCRdb, the 5' RACE reads were re-called with MiXCR into one record per CDR3 protein. The sample has a few hundred thousand distinct CDR3 sequences; more than 15% are singletons. The specimen sequenced was PBMCs or a T cell subset sorted from them (not recorded which). These receptors originate from a man aged 18 to 35 who had mild COVID-19 (a few samples of this study predate the infection). Cell type and time point are not known. Each CDR3 is given with its conserved first and last residue. The D gene is left open where the match is weak. Size values are once, few and many counts, or a class for expanded clones, and some rows have none.

>TRBD1|NA|TRBJ2-3|TRBV18
TGTGCCAGCTCACGACAGGGGGTAGTGGATACGCAGTATTTT
CASSRQGVVDTQYF
>NA|NA|TRBJ1-6|TRBV7-2
TGTGCCAGCACAAAACTCTCAGAGGGTTCACCCCTCCACTTT
CASTKLSEGSPLHF
>TRBD2|NA|TRBJ2-7|TRBV2
TGTGCCAGCAGTGAAGCGTACAGCGGGGGGTACGAGCAGTACTTC
CASSEAYSGGYEQYF
>NA|few|TRBJ2-5|TRBV7-2
TGTGCCAGCAGCTTTCAAGGGCTGGGAGAGACCCAGTACTTC
CASSFQGLGETQYF
>TRBD2|NA|TRBJ2-2|TRBV6-2/TRBV6-3
TGTGCCAGCAGTCCTGGGACTACCGACACCGGGGAGCTGTTTTTT
CASSPGTTDTGELFF
>NA|NA|TRBJ1-1|TRBV28
TGTGCCAGCAGTTCCCTTGGAGGGGCGGACACTGAAGCTTTCTTT
CASSSLGGADTEAFF
>NA|many|TRBJ1-5|TRBV7-2
TGTGCCAGCAGCAGTCAGGGTGGTCAGCCCCAGCATTTT
CASSSQGGQPQHF
>TRBD2|NA|TRBJ2-3|TRBV7-2
TGTGCCAGCACCCAAGACCTAGCGGGCTCAGATACGCAGTATTTT
CASTQDLAGSDTQYF
>TRBD1|few|TRBJ2-5|TRBV14
TGTGCCAGCAGCCAATGGGGGACAGGGGAAAAAGAGACCCAGTACTTC
CASSQWGTGEKETQYF
>NA|few|TRBJ1-2|TRBV6-5
TGTGCCAGCAGTTACCCAGGCCACACAGGGATCTATGGCTACACCTTC
CASSYPGHTGIYGYTF
>TRBD1|NA|TRBJ2-7|TRBV18
TGTGCCAGCTCACAATCAACAGGGGACTCCTACGAGCAGTACTTC
CASSQSTGDSYEQYF
>NA|NA|TRBJ2-3|TRBV6-5
TGTGCCAGCAGTCCGACACCAAGCACAGATACGCAGTATTTT
CASSPTPSTDTQYF
>NA|NA|TRBJ1-4|TRBV7-2
TGTGCCAGCAGCTTAGACCAGGAAAAACTGTTTTTT
CASSLDQEKLFF
>NA|few|TRBJ2-4|TRBV7-9
TGTGCCAGCAGCTTGTCCGGGACACGAGAGATTCAGTACTTC
CASSLSGTREIQYF
>NA|few|TRBJ1-1|TRBV5-1
TGCGCCAGCAGCCTTAACAGGATGAACACTGAAGCTTTCTTT
CASSLNRMNTEAFF
>TRBD1|NA|TRBJ2-1|TRBV5-1
TGCGCCACCGCAGCGATACCAGGGGGCTGGGAGCAGTTCTTC
CATAAIPGGWEQFF
>NA|many|TRBJ2-3|TRBV24-1
TGTGCCACCAGTGATTTAGGCGATACGCAGTATTTT
CATSDLGDTQYF
>NA|few|TRBJ1-1|TRBV6-6
TGTGCCAGCAGGGCGATCGAAGCTTTCTTT
CASRAIEAFF
>NA|NA|TRBJ1-5|TRBV10-2
TGCGCCAGCAGTGAGTCGATGCAAGATCATAGCAATCAGCCCCAGCATTTT
CASSESMQDHSNQPQHF
>NA|NA|TRBJ2-5|TRBV7-2
TGTGCCAGCAGCTCAAACCCCGGGGCAGAGACCCAGTACTTC
CASSSNPGAETQYF
>NA|NA|TRBJ1-5|TRBV6-4
TGTGCCAGCGAAGGACAGTCCAATCAGCCCCAGCATTTT
CASEGQSNQPQHF
>NA|few|TRBJ2-2|TRBV7-6
TGTGCCAGCAGCTTAGTTAGGGGACGCAATACGAACACCGGGGAGCTGTTTTTT
CASSLVRGRNTNTGELFF
>NA|NA|TRBJ1-2|TRBV5-1
TGCGCCAGCAGCTTGGCCGGGACCGGGGGCCCTGGCTACACCTTC
CASSLAGTGGPGYTF
>NA|few|TRBJ2-7|TRBV12-5
TGTGCTAGTGTAGGCAGGGAAAATAAGCAGTACTTC
CASVGRENKQYF
>NA|few|TRBJ2-3|TRBV7-2
TGTGCCAGCAGCTTCTCCCGACAGGGAGGAATCACAGATACGCAGTATTTT
CASSFSRQGGITDTQYF
>TRBD2|few|TRBJ2-7|TRBV5-1
TGCGCCAGCAGCTTGAGAGTAGCGGGGGAGTACGAGCAGTACTTC
CASSLRVAGEYEQYF
>NA|NA|TRBJ2-7|TRBV7-9
TGTGCCAGCAGCTTTCCGGGGCGAACCTACGAGCAGTACTTC
CASSFPGRTYEQYF
>NA|few|TRBJ1-1|TRBV5-1
TGCGCCAAACAGGGTTCGCCTGAAGCTTTCTTT
CAKQGSPEAFF
>TRBD1|NA|TRBJ1-5|TRBV5-1
TGCGCCAGTTACGTACCCCCTAAAGACCGGGACAGCGATCAGCCCCAGCATTTT
CASYVPPKDRDSDQPQHF
>TRBD1|NA|TRBJ2-2|TRBV9
TGTGCCAGCAGCGTAAGGGACAGGGGGCCCGGGGAGCTGTTTTTT
CASSVRDRGPGELFF
>NA|few|TRBJ1-1|TRBV4-1
TGCGCCAGCAGCCACCTGACAGGGAACACTGAAGCTTTCTTT
CASSHLTGNTEAFF
>NA|NA|TRBJ2-5|TRBV20-1
TGCGGAATCCCAGACCGGGACACCCAAGAGACCCAGTACTTC
CGIPDRDTQETQYF
>NA|NA|TRBJ2-5|TRBV29-1
TGCAGCCATGGACGGATCCAAGAGACCCAGTACTTC
CSHGRIQETQYF
>NA|NA|TRBJ1-1|TRBV7-2
TGTGCCAGCAGCTTAGGTTACAGTCCCACTGAAGCTTTCTTT
CASSLGYSPTEAFF
>NA|many|TRBJ2-5|TRBV5-1
TGCGCCAGCAGCGCCGGGACAAGAGAGACCCAGTACTTC
CASSAGTRETQYF
>TRBD1|NA|TRBJ1-2|TRBV14
TGTGCCAGCAGCGCAACGGGCAGGGGGTATGGCTACACCTTC
CASSATGRGYGYTF
>TRBD2|many|TRBJ2-5|TRBV3-1
TGTGCCAGCATAAAGGCGGGGGGGCAAGAGACCCAGTACTTC
CASIKAGGQETQYF
>NA|NA|TRBJ2-7|TRBV5-1
TGCGCCAGCAGCTTGGGGCGACAGGCTAACTACGAGCAGTACTTC
CASSLGRQANYEQYF
>NA|few|TRBJ2-2|TRBV10-3
TGTGCCATCAGTCTCCAATCCGGGGAGCTGTTTTTT
CAISLQSGELFF
>NA|few|TRBJ1-5|TRBV4-3
TGCGCCAGCAGCCAAGGTTTCTTCGTGGGTCAGCCCCAGCATTTT
CASSQGFFVGQPQHF
>TRBD1|few|TRBJ1-1|TRBV5-1
TGCGCCAGCAGCACGGGGACAGGGAGGGCTGAAGCTTTCTTT
CASSTGTGRAEAFF
>NA|few|TRBJ1-2|TRBV5-1
TGCGCCAGCAGCTTCGGACCTAGACGTGGCTACACCTTC
CASSFGPRRGYTF
>NA|NA|TRBJ1-5|TRBV15
TGTGCCACCAGCAGAGGCCCGGACACAAATCAGCCCCAGCATTTT
CATSRGPDTNQPQHF
>TRBD1|NA|TRBJ2-5|TRBV3-1
TGTGCCAGCAGACAACGGACAGGGACGGGAGAGACCCAGTACTTC
CASRQRTGTGETQYF
>NA|NA|TRBJ1-3|TRBV6-6
TGTGCCAGCAGCCCAGGGCAGGGGAGGAACACCATATATTTT
CASSPGQGRNTIYF
>NA|few|TRBJ2-2|TRBV27
TGTGCCAGCGGGCTTCTCTCCACCGGGGAGCTGTTTTTT
CASGLLSTGELFF
>NA|many|TRBJ2-3|TRBV5-4
TGTGCCAGCCACAGGGGCACAGATACGCAGTATTTT
CASHRGTDTQYF
>NA|NA|TRBJ1-2|TRBV7-9
TGTGCCAGCAGCTTAGGGTTGACGGGGAACTATGGCTACACCTTC
CASSLGLTGNYGYTF
>TRBD1|few|TRBJ2-1|TRBV5-4
TGTGCCAGCAGCAAGGGACAGGGTTTGTACAATGAGCAGTTCTTC
CASSKGQGLYNEQFF
>NA|few|TRBJ1-4|TRBV2
TGTGCCAGGAAACAGGTCGGGAATGAAAAACTGTTTTTT
CARKQVGNEKLFF
>TRBD2|NA|TRBJ2-2|TRBV10-3
TGTGCCATCACCACAGGGCCGGGACTAGCGGGGGGAAACACCGGGGAGCTGTTTTTT
CAITTGPGLAGGNTGELFF
>NA|NA|TRBJ2-2|TRBV5-8
TGTGCCAGCAGCTTATCAAGTTATACCGGGGAGCTGTTTTTT
CASSLSSYTGELFF
>NA|NA|TRBJ1-2|TRBV5-1
TGCGCCAGCAGCTTGCAAGGGACGGATGGCTACACCTTC
CASSLQGTDGYTF
>NA|many|TRBJ2-1|TRBV4-3
TGCGCCAGCAGCCAAGATATCGGCTTCAATGAGCAGTTCTTC
CASSQDIGFNEQFF
>NA|NA|TRBJ2-2|TRBV9
TGTGCCAGCACCGTAGGTTCGGGGTCAGACCTCACCGGGGAGCTGTTTTTT
CASTVGSGSDLTGELFF
>NA|NA|TRBJ2-7|TRBV6-2/TRBV6-3
TGTGCCAGCAGTTACCTCGGCGAGCAGTACTTC
CASSYLGEQYF